This T cell receptor beta chain was recovered during a study of tumor-infiltrating lymphocytes in primary liver carcinoma. As for the study in general: Tumors measured roughly 4.2 to 11 cm and were stage T1-T3 N0M0. There were roughly 3.65 to 7.5 million productive TCRbeta reads per sample, a yield similar across tissue types.

Using a constant-region primer together with ProtoScript II reverse transcriptase, TCR beta cDNA was made from about 500 ng of total RNA. Investigators got TCR beta libraries out of three nested multiplex PCR rounds, done with slightly modified ARM-PCR. Both of the initial two PCR rounds ran for 10 cycles and employed TRBV1-TRBV30 forward primers alongside a C-beta reverse primer. TCRdb re-analysed the multiplex PCR reads in MiXCR, keeping a single row per CDR3 protein. The table lists 50,000 to 70,000 distinct CDR3 sequences, 55% to 75% of them singletons. Comments on this clonotype: The junction shows a germline mismatch at one end, possibly a read error.

The CDR3 covers 16 residues. From germline, CDR1 is SGHAT and CDR2 FQNNGV. Co-extraction yielded RNA and DNA from about 20-30 mg of unsorted bulk tissue. Patients were chronically HBV-infected and treatment-naive. V and J are TRBV11-2 and TRBJ2-5; 8 bases are shared with TRBD2. Sample: liver tumor tissue from sampling region 2. Subset denoted: tumor region T2, inferior pole. The receptor was isolated from a man aged 35 to 55 with primary liver carcinoma and hepatitis B virus infection. DNA of the CDR3: TGCGCCATCAGCCAAGCTCCTGGCGGGGGGAAAGAGACCCACTACTTC. Its protein product is CAISQAPGGGKETHYF.